Presented here are 20 T cell receptor beta chains from one specimen sequenced in a study of T cell responses to AZD1222 COVID-19 vaccine. Sequenced by immunoSEQ multiplex PCR; TCRdb stores in-frame clones only, minus some. The repertoire holds 20,000 to 30,000 clones, approximately 90% seen once, with 7.5% to 8% in the top ten. The sample was peripheral blood, taken 28 days after the second AZD1222 dose. These TCRs come from an adult who received the AZD1222 COVID-19 vaccine.

The chain uses TRBV23-1 and TRBJ2-7; weak D call: TRBD2 (6 bases). TRBV23-1 counts as an open reading frame of uncertain function. The CDR3 spans 20 residues. V shed 0 bases and J shed 3 bases, with 27 bases lying between them. CDR3 region: CASSQSSASGTPALNYEQYF. In DNA form, the CDR3 reads TGCGCCAGCAGTCAATCGTCCGCAAGTGGGACTCCCGCCCTCAACTACGAGCAGTACTTC.

The chain combines TRBV18 with TRBJ1-2, with D possibly TRBD1 on 5 matching bases. V was shortened by 3 bases and J by 2 bases, with 13 bases between the two germline ends. Germline lookup yields CDR1 KGHSH and CDR2 LQKENI. The CDR3 loop spans 15 amino acids. The DNA for the CDR3 is TGTGCCAGCTCACCGGGGCAGCTAATAAACTATGGCTACACCTTC. It is translated as CASSPGQLINYGYTF.

The V call is TRBV2, the J call TRBJ2-5; D uncertain. The CDR3 runs 11 residues. Germline V lookup: CDR1 SNHLY, CDR2 FYNNEI. V shed 4 bases and J shed 5 bases, with 5 bases lying between them. The CDR3 region is CASSGMETQYF. The CDR3 DNA sequence: TGTGCCAGCAGTGGTATGGAGACCCAGTACTTC.

The rearrangement joins TRBV5-4 to TRBJ2-7, with D uncertain. The CDR3 loop spans 12 amino acids. CDR1 and CDR2 from the germline V gene are SGHNT and YYREEE (reference sequence). Trimming left V 5 bases short and J 6 bases short, with 12 bases between. As DNA, the CDR3 is TGTGCCAGCAGGAGAGGTGTGTCCGAGCAGTACTTC. Its protein is CASRRGVSEQYF.

This chain joins TRBV19 and TRBJ1-5; possibly TRBD1 for D (6 bases). The CDR3 runs 13 residues. Germline CDR1 is LNHDA and CDR2 is SQIVND (reference sequence). The V gene lost 8 bases and the J gene lost 5 bases, with 13 bases spanning the gap. For the CDR3, the DNA is TGTGCCAGTGTAAGACAGGCGGATCAGCCCCAGCATTTT. This codes for CASVRQADQPQHF.

This clone was seen only a few times. The chain is built from TRBV29-1 and TRBJ2-7; the D gene is possibly TRBD2 (6 bases). This CDR3 spans 15 amino acids. The V and J ends lost 8 bases and 1 base respectively, with 21 bases between them. CDR1 SQVTM and CDR2 ANQGSEA come from the germline V gene. The CDR3 nucleotides read TGCAGCATAAAGCGGGCTAATTACCTATCCTACGAGCAGTACTTC. It is translated as CSIKRANYLSYEQYF.

The chain couples TRBV2 to TRBJ1-5; TRBD1 matches 8 bases. Germline values: CDR1 SNHLY, CDR2 FYNNEI. V shed 6 bases and J 5 bases; nucleotides not matched to a gene: 3. The CDR3 consists of 13 residues. Here the CDR3 reads CASRLTGDQPQHF. The CDR3 DNA is TGTGCCAGCAGGTTGACAGGGGATCAGCCCCAGCATTTT.

The rearrangement joins TRBV27 to TRBJ1-2; 9 bases agree with TRBD1. The V and J ends lost 5 bases and 3 bases, in that order; junction bases with no gene match: 7. Germline values: CDR1 MNHEY, CDR2 SMNVEV (reference sequence). The CDR3 consists of 15 residues. CDR3 sequence: CASSMGQGRDYGYTF. The CDR3 nucleotides read TGTGCCAGCAGTATGGGACAGGGTAGGGACTATGGCTACACCTTC.

In this sample, this clone turned up once. The V and J genes are TRBV3-1 (or the pseudogene TRBV3-2) and TRBJ2-5; 7 bases are shared with TRBD2. Trimming took 7 bases from V and 4 from J; bases not matched to a gene: 12. Germline lookup yields CDR1 LGHDT and CDR2 YNNKEL (reference sequence). This CDR3 has 15 amino acids. This CDR3 is CASMPGGGFLETQYF. Written as DNA, the CDR3 is TGTGCCAGCATGCCGGGGGGAGGGTTTTTAGAGACCCAGTACTTC.

This chain connects TRBV7-2 to TRBJ2-5, with 9 bases aligning to TRBD2. From germline, CDR1 is SGHTA and CDR2 FQGNSA. V lost 6 bases and J lost 5; bases outside the gene matches: 13. This CDR3 is built from 16 residues. The CDR3 region is CASRPPGLASGETQYF. DNA for the CDR3: TGTGCCAGCAGGCCGCCGGGACTAGCTTCGGGGGAGACCCAGTACTTC.

This clone has more than one count but fewer than ten. The rearrangement joins TRBV27 to TRBJ1-2; the D is unclear. Trimming stripped 8 bases from V and 2 bases from J, with 6 bases between. The germline V gene encodes CDR1 MNHEY and CDR2 SMNVEV (reference sequence). The CDR3 covers 11 residues. As DNA, the CDR3 is TGTGCCAGCCAGGAGAACTATGGCTACACCTTC. Its translation is CASQENYGYTF.

The CDR3 DNA reads as TGTGCCAGCAGTTCTCCGGGACAGGGGGCCCCGGGGGAGCAGTACTTC. Translation gives CASSSPGQGAPGEQYF. V is TRBV28 and J is TRBJ2-7; TRBD1 agrees at 12 bases. This CDR3 spans 16 amino acids. Germline-derived CDR1 and CDR2 are MDHEN and SYDVKM. With 4 bases clipped from V and 7 bases from J, the junction kept 11 bases outside the gene matches. The whole variable domain, filled in from reference TRBV28 and TRBJ2-7, reads DVKVTQSSRYLVKRTGEKVFLECVQDMDHENMFWYRQDPGLGLRLIYFSYDVKMKEKGDIPEGYSVSREKKERFSLILESASTNQTSMYLCASSSPGQGAPGEQYFGPGTRLTVT.

The chain joins TRBV9 to TRBJ2-7, with TRBD1 matching over 7 bases. Germline-derived CDR1 and CDR2 are SGDLS and YYNGEE. V was pared by 4 bases and J by 2 bases, with 6 bases of the junction left unmatched. This CDR3 has 14 residues. Here the CDR3 reads CASSSTGQPYEQYF. Here the CDR3 DNA reads TGTGCCAGCAGCTCAACGGGACAGCCCTACGAGCAGTACTTC.

This chain connects TRBV9 to TRBJ2-7; 9 bases agree with TRBD1. Germline V gene data show CDR1 as SGDLS and CDR2 as YYNGEE. V trimming: 1 base; J trimming: 1 base; junction bases outside the gene matches: 3. CDR3 length equals 15 residues. DNA for the CDR3: TGTGCCAGCAGCGTATCGGGACAGGGTTCCTACGAGCAGTACTTC. It translates to CASSVSGQGSYEQYF.

The J gene is TRBJ2-1, the V gene TRBV14; no clear D. Germline assignment: CDR1 SGHDN and CDR2 FVKESK. The CDR3 spans 12 residues. Trimming pared 4 bases from V and 7 bases from J, leaving 8 bases between. The CDR3 region has the DNA TGTGCCAGCAGCCTAGGGTGGAATGAGCAGTTCTTC. This sequence encodes CASSLGWNEQFF. The entire variable domain, with the rest obtained from reference TRBV14 and TRBJ2-1, is as follows: EAGVTQFPSHSVIEKGQTVTLRCDPISGHDNLYWYRRVMGKEIKFLLHFVKESKQDESGMPNNRFLAERTGGTYSTLKVQPAELEDSGVYFCASSLGWNEQFFGPGTRLTVL.

The rearrangement uses TRBV5-1 and TRBJ1-2; no clear D. V lost 4 bases and J lost 2, with 9 bases in between. The CDR3 is 13 amino acids. In germline, CDR1 is SGHRS, CDR2 YFSETQ. CDR3 residues: CASSPRNNYGYTF. CDR3 DNA sequence: TGCGCCAGCAGCCCTCGAAACAACTATGGCTACACCTTC.

The chain employs TRBV18 and TRBJ2-7; possible D gene TRBD1, 5 bases. The CDR3 covers 14 residues. Germline-derived CDR1 and CDR2 are KGHSH and LQKENI. V gave up 2 bases and J gave up 3 bases, with 11 bases separating them. CDR3 loop: CASSPAAQGYEQYF. CDR3 DNA: TGTGCCAGCTCACCAGCAGCCCAGGGCTACGAGCAGTACTTC.

The rearrangement joins TRBV28 to TRBJ1-5; D might be TRBD1 (6 bases). The CDR3 covers 15 residues. The V gene lost 10 bases and the J gene lost 10 bases, with 26 bases spanning the gap. Germline V gene data show CDR1 as MDHEN and CDR2 as SYDVKM. The CDR3: CATQSRTDPSYPQHF. Written as DNA, the CDR3 is TGTGCCACCCAATCGAGGACAGATCCTAGCTATCCCCAGCATTTT.

The chain combines TRBV7-2 with TRBJ2-7, with 7 bases matching TRBD1. The CDR3 loop spans 18 amino acids. Trimming at V came to 3 bases and at J to 5 bases, leaving 19 bases not matched to a gene. Germline CDR1 reads SGHTA; CDR2 reads FQGNSA. CDR3: CASSFSFSRTGRDNEQYF. Written as DNA, the CDR3 is TGTGCCAGCAGCTTTTCCTTCTCGCGGACAGGAAGGGACAACGAGCAGTACTTC.

This chain's CDR3 is CASRQDREDQPQHF. CDR3 nucleotide sequence: TGTGCCAGTAGACAGGACAGGGAAGATCAGCCCCAGCATTTT. The chain couples TRBV19 to TRBJ1-5; 8 bases line up with TRBD1. The V gene's germline CDR1 is LNHDA and CDR2 SQIVND (reference sequence). V lost 6 bases and J lost 5; bases outside the gene matches: 6. This CDR3 spans 14 amino acids.